This passage covers 21 T cell receptor beta chains from one sample sequenced in a study of T-cell reconstitution after alpha-beta-depleted transplantation in children. Unique molecular identifiers featured in how the TCRbeta library was prepared. TCRdb reprocessed the PCR reads with MiXCR, giving one entry per CDR3 protein. The table has some 310,000 distinct CDR3 sequences, approximately 23% seen once. This specimen consisted of PBMCs, mostly from graft donor cells, obtained 180 days after TCRalphabeta/CD19-depleted stem cell transplant. These receptors were taken from a male patient under 18 who had a stem cell transplant for acute lymphoblastic leukemia, so the T cells may come from the graft donor.

There are many counts of this clonotype. CDR3 coding DNA: TGCGCCAGCAGCTTAGCGGGAGGGCTGAATACGCAGTATTTT. It specifies CASSLAGGLNTQYF. The genes are TRBV5-1 and TRBJ2-3, with 10 positions matching TRBD2. V was clipped by 2 bases and J by 7 bases; unmatched bases: 4. Germline loops: CDR1 SGHRS, CDR2 YFSETQ. This CDR3 is 14 amino acids long. The variable domain in full, with the rest retrieved from reference TRBV5-1 and TRBJ2-3, is KAGVTQTPRYLIKTRGQQVTLSCSPISGHRSVSWYQQTPGQGLQFLFEYFSETQRNKGNFPGRFSGRQFSNSRSEMNVSTLELGDSALYLCASSLAGGLNTQYFGPGTRLTVL.

V usage is TRBV5-1 and J usage is TRBJ2-2; D is ambiguous. V lost 0 bases and J 8 bases, leaving 23 bases between the germline ends. The CDR3 sequence is 18 residues long. Germline assignment: CDR1 SGHRS and CDR2 YFSETQ. The CDR3 protein is CASSLGTPRVPPGGELFF. The CDR3 nucleotides read TGCGCCAGCAGCTTGGGGACCCCACGCGTTCCCCCCGGGGGGGAGCTGTTTTTT.

In this sample, this clonotype turned up a few times. The chain employs TRBV5-1 and TRBJ2-5; maybe TRBD2 (6 bases). CDR1 is SGHRS, CDR2 YFSETQ, per germline. The CDR3 totals 15 residues. Trimming took off 1 base at V and 7 bases at J, with 17 bases between the two ends. The CDR3 here is CASSLPGTPEGTQYF. CDR3 DNA: TGCGCCAGCAGCTTGCCTGGTACTCCGGAGGGGACCCAGTACTTC.

Many counts were recorded for this clonotype. The chain links TRBV28 to TRBJ2-7; TRBD1 is a possible D gene (5 bases). The CDR3 has 12 amino acids. Germline V lookup: CDR1 MDHEN, CDR2 SYDVKM. V was pared by 5 bases and J by 3 bases, with 8 bases between. The CDR3 nucleotides are TGTGCCAGCAGTACCACAGGCTACGAGCAGTACTTC. Translating gives CASSTTGYEQYF.

The chain links TRBV18 to TRBJ2-1; D unresolved. Germline V lookup: CDR1 KGHSH, CDR2 LQKENI. Trimming pared 5 bases from V and 7 bases from J, leaving 21 bases between. The CDR3 totals 16 residues. The CDR3 bases are TGTGCCAGCTCAACACAGAACGCCTTGGCCACTAATGAGCAGTTCTTC. Amino acids: CASSTQNALATNEQFF.

This clonotype showed up just a few times. This sequence joins TRBV5-1 and TRBJ1-1; D may be TRBD1 (6 bases). V lost 1 base, J lost 5 bases, and 18 bases lay in between. This CDR3 has 16 residues. Germline-derived CDR1 and CDR2 are SGHRS and YFSETQ. CDR3: CASSLNVQGVGTEAFF. The CDR3 DNA is TGCGCCAGCAGCTTGAACGTACAGGGCGTGGGTACTGAAGCTTTCTTT.

CDR3 DNA: TGTGCCAGCAGCCGTACCGGGACAGTCTATGGCTACACCTTC. Protein: CASSRTGTVYGYTF. V is TRBV27 and J is TRBJ1-2; 7 bases fit TRBD1. Trimming took 6 bases from V and 4 from J; bases not matched to a gene: 8. Germline CDR1 and CDR2: MNHEY and SMNVEV (reference sequence). This CDR3 has 14 amino acids.

The sample holds a few counts of this clonotype. The V gene is TRBV5-1, the J gene TRBJ2-1; D tentatively reads TRBD1 or TRBD2 (6 bases each). The CDR3 runs to 15 residues. Germline CDR1 reads SGHRS; CDR2 reads YFSETQ. V gave up 4 bases and J gave up 3 bases, with 14 bases separating them. CDR3 loop: CASSIGQTSYNEQFF. The CDR3 region has the DNA TGCGCCAGCAGCATCGGACAGACTAGCTACAATGAGCAGTTCTTC.

The sample holds a few counts of this clonotype. In DNA, the CDR3 is TGTGCCAGCAGCTATCTAGCGGCTAGCACAGATACGCAGTATTTT. Translation: CASSYLAASTDTQYF. J is TRBJ2-3 and V is TRBV7-3, with 7 bases fitting TRBD2. The CDR3 runs to 15 residues. The germline V gene encodes CDR1 SGHTA and CDR2 FQGTGA. J lost 0 bases, V lost 4 bases, and 4 bases had no gene match.

This clonotype has only a few counts. This chain uses TRBV12-3 or TRBV12-4 with TRBJ2-7, with 11 nucleotides matching TRBD2. Unmatched junction bases numbered 5, after V lost 7 bases and J lost 0 bases. The CDR3 spans 15 residues. The CDR3 here is CASTRGLAASYEQYF. CDR3 sequence (DNA): TGTGCCAGCACCCGGGGACTAGCGGCCTCCTACGAGCAGTACTTC.

A few counts support this clonotype. The J gene is TRBJ1-1, the V gene TRBV29-1, with 8 positions matching TRBD1. The CDR3 runs 13 residues. The germline V gene has CDR1 SQVTM and CDR2 ANQGSEA. V shed 4 bases and J 9 bases; nucleotides not matched to a gene: 10. CDR3 DNA: TGCAGCGTTGTCGCCAGGGGGCCGGCCCAAGCTTTCTTT. This translates into CSVVARGPAQAFF.

The V and J genes are TRBV20-1 and TRBJ2-7; TRBD2 matches at 9 bases. CDR1 is DFQATT and CDR2 is SNEGSKA in the germline V gene (reference sequence). The CDR3 runs to 15 residues. Trimming at V came to 6 bases and at J to 0 bases, leaving 9 bases not matched to a gene. The CDR3 spells CSAGASGTSSYEQYF. CDR3 coding DNA: TGCAGTGCCGGGGCTAGCGGGACGAGCTCCTACGAGCAGTACTTC.

The chain uses TRBV12-3 or TRBV12-4 and TRBJ1-2; D possibly corresponds to TRBD1 (5 bases). CDR3 length: 15 amino acids. With 5 bases removed from V and 7 bases from J, the gap between germline ends came to 20 bases. The CDR3 loop is CASSPSRGGSSGYTF. The CDR3 coding sequence is TGTGCCAGCAGTCCGTCGCGGGGGGGAAGCAGTGGCTACACCTTC.

The rearrangement joins TRBV4-2 to TRBJ1-1; 8 positions match TRBD1. The J segment lost 4 bases and the V segment lost 5 bases, leaving 3 bases of the junction unmatched. The CDR3 covers 13 residues. CDR1 and CDR2 from the germline V gene are LGHNA and YNFKEQ. The CDR3 region is CASSYQGATEAFF. The CDR3 bases are TGTGCCAGCAGCTACCAGGGGGCCACTGAAGCTTTCTTT.

This clonotype was counted only a few times. The chain links TRBV10-3 to TRBJ2-5; a weak D match, TRBD2 (6 bases). The CDR3 spans 13 residues. V lost 5 bases and J 4 bases, leaving 11 bases between the germline ends. The germline V gene has CDR1 ENHRY and CDR2 SYGVKD. In DNA, the CDR3 is TGTGCCATCAGTCTATGGGGAGGAGAGACCCAGTACTTC. Its translation: CAISLWGGETQYF.

This clonotype has only a few counts. This sequence joins TRBV4-1 and TRBJ2-7, with unresolved D. This CDR3 has 16 amino acids. Between the trimmed V and J ends, which lost 0 bases and 5 bases, there was a span of 17 bases. Germline V gene sequence: CDR1 MGHRA, CDR2 YSYEKL. DNA for the CDR3: TGCGCCAGCAGCCAAGATGGCCTACTACGTAGTAACGAGCAGTACTTC. Protein sequence: CASSQDGLLRSNEQYF.

This clonotype was found a few times. The J gene is TRBJ1-2, the V gene TRBV11-2; 7 bases align to TRBD1. Germline V CDR1 and CDR2: SGHAT, FQNNGV. Germline trimming cut 1 base from V and 12 bases from J; bases unmatched to any gene: 2. CDR3 size: 11 residues. In nucleotides, the CDR3 is TGTGCCAGCAGCTTAGTACAGGGGAACACCTTC. It yields the protein CASSLVQGNTF.

The chain links TRBV24-1 to TRBJ1-5; D is perhaps TRBD1 (5 bases). V lost 4 bases, J lost 9 bases, and 15 bases lay in between. CDR1 is KGHDR, CDR2 SFDVKD, per germline. This CDR3 comprises 14 residues. CDR3 in DNA: TGTGCCACCAGTGAGGGGCCCAATTTGTGGCCCCAGCATTTT. It translates to CATSEGPNLWPQHF.

In this sample, this clonotype turned up a few times. This chain uses TRBV29-1 with TRBJ1-2, with TRBD1 as a possible D gene (6 bases). Trimming removed 3 bases from V and 7 bases from J, with 12 bases in between. From germline, CDR1 is SQVTM and CDR2 ANQGSEA. The CDR3 has 12 residues. The CDR3 sequence is CSVEGGASGYTF. For the CDR3, the DNA is TGCAGCGTTGAGGGGGGGGCTAGTGGCTACACCTTC.

The chain recombines TRBV5-1 with TRBJ2-1; 7 nucleotides align to TRBD2. Germline lookup yields CDR1 SGHRS and CDR2 YFSETQ. This CDR3 contains 15 residues. Trimming took 1 base from V and 2 from J; bases not matched to a gene: 3. The CDR3 spells CASSLLAGAYNEQFF. The CDR3 bases are TGCGCCAGCAGCTTGTTGGCGGGGGCCTACAATGAGCAGTTCTTC.

This sequence joins TRBV7-8 and TRBJ1-2, with D possibly TRBD1 on 6 matching bases. CDR3 length equals 13 residues. With 5 bases removed from V and 4 bases from J, the gap between germline ends came to 11 bases. Germline V gene sequence: CDR1 SGHVS, CDR2 FQNEAQ. DNA of the CDR3: TGTGCCAGCAGCGGGGACATCGGCTATGGCTACACCTTC. Translating it yields CASSGDIGYGYTF.